This passage covers 2 T cell receptor beta chains from one sample sequenced in a study of STAT5B mutations in CD4+ large granular lymphocyte leukemia (dated by TCRdb to 2022 to 2024). Libraries were made using the immunoSEQ multiplex PCR assay. TCRdb took this table from immuneACCESS and kept in-frame rearrangements with V and J called. Such tables lack part of the clones; where checked against another copy, unresolved V genes explain under half of the gap, and the rest is unexplained. The sample contains 40,000 to 50,000 clones, around 82% of them found a single time. The top ten constitute 0.3% to 0.45% of the sample. Source material: CD4+ T cells from blood buffy coats. The receptors derive from a human donor in good health.

The J gene is TRBJ2-3, the V gene TRBV6-1; D is perhaps TRBD2 (5 bases). The germline CDR1 and CDR2 sequences are MNHNS and SASEGT. V lost 6 bases, J lost 5 bases, and 12 bases lay in between. The CDR3 consists of 13 residues. The CDR3 DNA follows: TGTGCCAGCAGAACGTCCCGGGGAGATACGCAGTATTTT. This sequence encodes CASRTSRGDTQYF.

The chain carries TRBV7-2 and TRBJ1-2; no definite D call. Trimming cost V 5 bases and J 5 bases, with 9 bases left between them. Germline V lookup: CDR1 SGHTA, CDR2 FQGNSA. The CDR3 totals 12 residues. CDR3 sequence (DNA): TGTGCCAGCAGCACTAAAGGTTATGGCTACACCTTC. It codes for CASSTKGYGYTF.